One sample yielded the 25 T cell receptor beta chains listed below, sequenced in a study of tumor-infiltrating lymphocytes in primary liver carcinoma (dated by TCRdb to 2017 to 2019). RNA from unsorted whole blood was extracted with TRIzol reagent, and germline DNA was obtained with the DNeasy Blood & Tissue kit. Sequencing was carried out with an Illumina HiSeq 2500. Using a constant-region primer and ProtoScript II reverse transcriptase, TCRbeta-specific cDNA was reverse-transcribed from approximately 0.5 ug total RNA. The TCRbeta libraries were prepared through three rounds of nested multiplex PCR following a slightly modified ARM-PCR procedure. Each of the first two PCR rounds ran for approximately 9 cycles and used multiplex TRBV1-TRBV30 forward primers together with a Cbeta reverse primer. TCRdb ran its own pipeline on the public reads, namely fastp trimming at Q25 and MiXCR clone calling, and kept in-frame beta chains. Rows are unified per CDR3 protein, each entry keeping the most common DNA and genes. This sample has 300,000 to 350,000 distinct CDR3 sequences in its table, and less than 75% of those were observed once. Roughly 6% of the sample is held by the ten biggest clonotypes.

Sequencing was performed on peripheral blood. These receptors were collected from a man aged 40-55 years with primary liver carcinoma and hepatitis B virus infection.

To note about this clonotype: Relative to the germline gene, one junction end is altered; a read error may explain this. The chain employs TRBV11-2 and TRBJ1-2; the D gene is possibly TRBD1 (5 bases). There are 12 residues in the CDR3. Germline V gene data show CDR1 as SGHAT and CDR2 as FQNNGV. The CDR3 nucleotides read TGTGCGAGCGCGCTGGGGGGTGGTTTTCTCAGCTTC. This translates into CASALGGGFLSF.

The chain is built from TRBV10-1 and TRBJ2-1; no reliable D call. Germline V lookup: CDR1 WNHNN, CDR2 SYGVQD (reference sequence). V was trimmed by 3 bases and J by 7 bases, leaving 10 bases between them. The CDR3 loop spans 13 amino acids. The CDR3 DNA sequence: TGCGCCAGCAGTGACTCTACAGAAAATGAGCAGTTCTTC. Translated: CASSDSTENEQFF.

This clonotype was recorded many times. The rearrangement links TRBV6-5 to TRBJ2-1; D not certain. V was shortened by 5 bases and J by 4 bases, with 6 bases between the two germline ends. Germline CDR1 MNHEY, CDR2 SVGAGI. The CDR3 runs to 12 residues. The CDR3 spells CASSAPYNEQFF. For the CDR3, the DNA is TGTGCCAGCAGTGCCCCTTACAATGAGCAGTTCTTC.

The chain carries TRBV6-2 or TRBV6-3 and TRBJ2-3, with 7 nucleotides matching TRBD2. Germline values: CDR1 MNHEY, CDR2 SVGEGT. This CDR3 is built from 15 residues. V lost 6 bases to trimming and J lost 2 bases; unmatched junction nucleotides: 8. The CDR3 is CASRSWEGYTDTQYF. DNA of the CDR3: TGTGCCAGCAGATCCTGGGAGGGTTACACAGATACGCAGTATTTT.

Turning to this clonotype: A read error may explain this, as a much larger clone is one base away. Because the CDR3 is missing its conserved closing phenylalanine or tryptophan, this is likely a read error. V usage is TRBV10-2 and J usage is TRBJ2-5; 11 bases agree with TRBD2. Germline CDR1 WSHSY, CDR2 SAAADI. After removal of 6 bases from V and 0 bases from J, the junction contained 3 bases not matched to a gene. The CDR3 has 15 amino acids. Written as DNA, the CDR3 is TGCGCCAGCAGGACTAGCGGGAAGTACCAAGAGACCCAGTACTTA. Translated, it gives CASRTSGKYQETQYL.

As to this clonotype: A read error may account for a junction end that differs from germline. This chain connects TRBV2 to TRBJ2-7; perhaps TRBD1 as D (8 bases). Germline CDR1 reads SNHLY; CDR2 reads FYNNEI. The CDR3 covers 14 residues. The CDR3 nucleotides are TGTGCCAGCAGTCCACAGGGGGGGGACTACGAGCAGTGCTTC. This gives the protein CASSPQGGDYEQCF.

This clonotype was seen many times. J is TRBJ2-1 and V is TRBV12-3 or TRBV12-4, with 9 bases matching TRBD1. The CDR3 totals 15 residues. After removal of 6 bases from V and 6 bases from J, the junction contained 9 bases not matched to a gene. CDR3 region: CASSRGQGVSNEQFF. CDR3 bases: TGTGCCAGCAGCCGGGGACAGGGAGTATCCAATGAGCAGTTCTTC.

The rearrangement uses TRBV28 and TRBJ1-5; 9 nucleotides match TRBD1. This CDR3 is built from 16 residues. CDR1 and CDR2 from the germline V gene are MDHEN and SYDVKM. The V segment lost 9 bases and the J segment 0 bases; nucleotides outside the gene matches: 9. The CDR3 DNA reads as TGTGCCAGTAACAGGGGGCGCGGGTATAGCAATCAGCCCCAGCATTTT. It translates to CASNRGRGYSNQPQHF. The full variable domain, in which reference TRBV28 and TRBJ1-5 provide the parts outside the CDR3, is DVKVTQSSRYLVKRTGEKVFLECVQDMDHENMFWYRQDPGLGLRLIYFSYDVKMKEKGDIPEGYSVSREKKERFSLILESASTNQTSMYLCASNRGRGYSNQPQHFGDGTRLSIL.

On this clonotype: A much larger clonotype is one base distant, so this may be a read error. This chain links TRBV6-1 with TRBJ2-7, with a weak D call TRBD1 (6 bases). This CDR3 region has 15 residues. Germline CDR1 reads MNHNS; CDR2 reads SASEGT. Trimming took 9 bases from V and 0 from J, leaving 18 bases between them. CDR3 sequence (DNA): TGTGCCAGGAGTCACCGGACAGAAAGCTCCTACGAGCAGTACTTC. Amino acid sequence: CARSHRTESSYEQYF.

Notes on this clonotype: The junction departs from the called germline gene at one end, perhaps through a read error. The V and J genes are TRBV11-2 and TRBJ2-5; D is possibly TRBD1 (5 bases). The CDR3 totals 13 residues. Germline CDR1 reads SGHAT; CDR2 reads FQNNGV. CDR3 region: CVSTLGVQEAQYF. In nucleotides, the CDR3 is TGTGTCAGTACCCTAGGGGTTCAAGAGGCCCAGTACTTC.

The sample holds many counts of this clonotype. V and J are TRBV6-1 and TRBJ1-4; 7 nucleotides agree with TRBD1. V shed 7 bases and J 5 bases; nucleotides not matched to a gene: 10. Germline V gene lookup returns CDR1 MNHNS and CDR2 SASEGT. The CDR3 is made up of 15 amino acids. CDR3 DNA sequence: TGTGCCAGCACCCAATCGACAGGGAGGAATGAAAAACTGTTTTTT. Translating gives CASTQSTGRNEKLFF.

This clonotype was seen only a few times. This rearrangement joins TRBV2 to TRBJ2-7; TRBD2 aligns across 9 bases. Germline-derived CDR1 and CDR2 are SNHLY and FYNNEI. The V gene end was trimmed by 3 bases and the J gene end by 7 bases; junction bases not matched to a gene: 13. CDR3 length: 16 residues. The CDR3, as DNA: TGTGCCAGCAGTGAGGGCCGGCGGGAGGGATACTATGAGCAGTACTTC. It encodes CASSEGRREGYYEQYF.

As for this clonotype: One end of the junction does not line up with germline, which may come from a read error. CDR3 sequence reads: CTSSLVSGQGNNEQFF. In nucleotides, the CDR3 is TGTACCAGCAGCTTAGTGTCCGGGCAGGGGAACAATGAGCAGTTCTTC. The genes are TRBV11-2 and TRBJ2-1, with D perhaps TRBD1 (6 bases). Germline CDR1 SGHAT, CDR2 FQNNGV. This CDR3 spans 16 amino acids. Filled out from reference TRBV11-2 and TRBJ2-1, the complete variable domain reads EAGVAQSPRYKIIEKRQSVAFWCNPISGHATLYWYQQILGQGPKLLIQFQNNGVVDDSQLPKDRFSAERLKGVDSTLKIQPAKLEDSAVYLCTSSLVSGQGNNEQFFGPGTRLTVL.

The chain joins TRBV14 to TRBJ2-5, with D maybe TRBD2 (5 bases). The CDR3 totals 13 residues. The germline V gene has CDR1 SGHDN and CDR2 FVKESK. V shed 6 bases and J shed 7 bases, with 15 bases lying between them. CDR3 sequence (DNA): TGTGCCAGCAGTGAACTAGTCGGCGGGACCCAGTACTTC. It encodes CASSELVGGTQYF. Looking up the rest from reference TRBV14 and TRBJ2-5 gives the full variable domain: EAGVTQFPSHSVIEKGQTVTLRCDPISGHDNLYWYRRVMGKEIKFLLHFVKESKQDESGMPNNRFLAERTGGTYSTLKVQPAELEDSGVYFCASSELVGGTQYFGPGTRLLVL.

About this clonotype itself: A much larger clone is a single base away; this may be a read error. The V call is TRBV6-5, the J call TRBJ1-1; D remains ambiguous. The CDR3 is 14 residues long. Germline V lookup: CDR1 MNHEY, CDR2 SVGAGI. V was clipped by 5 bases and J by 3 bases, with 13 bases between them. The CDR3 DNA reads TGTGCCAGCAGTGAGGAACGTAGGGACACTGAAGCTTTCTTT. Translation: CASSEERRDTEAFF.

This clonotype was observed at least ten times. The genes are TRBV6-1 and TRBJ1-4, with TRBD1 matching over 8 bases. The CDR3 has 15 residues. With 6 bases clipped from V and 4 bases from J, the junction kept 7 bases outside the gene matches. Germline V gives CDR1 MNHNS, CDR2 SASEGT. The CDR3 bases are TGTGCCAGCAGGCTGAACAGGGGGGTTAATGAAAAACTGTTTTTT. Amino acid sequence: CASRLNRGVNEKLFF.

This clonotype has just a few counts. A read error may produce the germline difference seen at one junction end. The gene calls are TRBV11-2 and TRBJ2-7; 11 positions agree with TRBD1. CDR1 and CDR2 from the germline V gene are SGHAT and FQNNGV. This CDR3 is 15 amino acids long. The CDR3 sequence is CASSKPGQGEYGQYF. CDR3 coding DNA: TGTGCTAGCAGCAAACCGGGACAGGGGGAATACGGGCAGTACTTC.

This chain uses TRBV29-1 with TRBJ2-1; possibly TRBD2 for D (6 bases). CDR3 length equals 14 residues. Germline V gene lookup returns CDR1 SQVTM and CDR2 ANQGSEA. V lost 4 bases and J 10 bases, leaving 20 bases between the germline ends. In DNA form, the CDR3 reads TGCAGCGTTGGTCCAGGGAGGTTTTTGAGGGAGCAGTTCTTC. Translated: CSVGPGRFLREQFF.

About this clonotype: Since a much larger clone is just one base distant, this may be a read error. V is TRBV10-1 and J is TRBJ2-5, with D hard to call. This CDR3 is 12 amino acids long. The germline V gene encodes CDR1 WNHNN and CDR2 SYGVQD (reference sequence). The CDR3 DNA reads TGCGCCAGCGGATCCGACGGAGAGACCCAGTGCTTC. The encoded protein is CASGSDGETQCF.

This chain connects TRBV11-2 to TRBJ2-2, with TRBD2 identical over 9 bases. Unmatched junction bases numbered 8, after V lost 5 bases and J lost 7 bases. This CDR3 has 15 residues. Germline V gene sequence: CDR1 SGHAT, CDR2 FQNNGV. This CDR3 is CASSLILAGSGELFF. CDR3 bases: TGTGCCAGCAGCCTCATACTAGCGGGTAGCGGGGAGCTGTTTTTT.

This clonotype was recorded a few times. V usage is TRBV6-1 and J usage is TRBJ2-1, with 8 nucleotides matching TRBD2. Per germline, CDR1 MNHNS and CDR2 SASEGT. The CDR3 covers 15 residues. Unmatched junction bases numbered 8, after V lost 10 bases and J lost 0 bases. The CDR3 is CATNQREPSYNEQFF. CDR3 in DNA: TGTGCCACAAACCAGCGGGAGCCCTCCTACAATGAGCAGTTCTTC.

This clonotype was recorded a few times. The chain has TRBV6-1 and TRBJ2-7; D is undetermined. The CDR3 covers 13 residues. The V end was cut by 0 bases, the J end by 6 bases, with 9 bases between. Germline CDR1 and CDR2: MNHNS and SASEGT. The CDR3 here is CASSEARIGEQYF. Written as DNA, the CDR3 is TGTGCCAGCAGTGAAGCCCGGATTGGCGAGCAGTACTTC.

The chain has TRBV28 and TRBJ2-7, with D maybe TRBD2 (5 bases). V shed 5 bases and J shed 12 bases, with 17 bases lying between them. The germline gives CDR1 MDHEN, CDR2 SYDVKM. CDR3 length: 12 amino acids. This chain's CDR3 is CASSKRRVKLYF. DNA of the CDR3: TGTGCCAGCAGTAAGCGGAGAGTGAAATTGTACTTC.

Comments on this clonotype: An end of the junction differs from the germline gene, which may be a read error. This sequence joins TRBV11-3 and TRBJ2-2; possibly TRBD2 for D (5 bases). The CDR3 runs to 15 residues. The V gene's germline CDR1 is SGHNT and CDR2 YENEEA. The CDR3 bases are TGTGTCAGCAAAAGCGGCAGCGGCGACACCGGAGAGCTGTTTTTT. Its translation is CVSKSGSGDTGELFF.

The chain employs TRBV4-1 and TRBJ2-1, with 7 bases fitting TRBD2. V was pared by 0 bases and J by 1 base, with 15 bases of the junction left unmatched. CDR1 and CDR2 from the germline V gene are MGHRA and YSYEKL. The CDR3 is made up of 20 amino acids. The CDR3 here is CASSQENIFASGTSYNEQFF. The CDR3 DNA is TGCGCCAGCAGCCAAGAAAATATATTTGCGAGCGGGACGTCCTACAATGAGCAGTTCTTC.